These T cell receptor beta chains were read from a single sample in a study of shared clonotypes between healthy human individuals. The assay was immunoSEQ multiplex PCR, and TCRdb's table has in-frame clones only and misses some. Seen here are 450,000 to 500,000 clones, less than 80% observed once, and the top ten hold over 9.5%. The specimen was PBMCs. The receptors derive from a woman between 40 and 55 years old in good health. Some clones in this sample may be carry-over from other donors' samples. The CDR3 runs from the conserved cysteine through the conserved F or W. Fields, in order: V gene, CDR3 length, clone size, D gene, J gene, CDR3 DNA, CDR3 protein. A D gene is named only where the DNA matches it firmly. Rows may omit the clone size; those that give it use once, few, many or a size class.

>TRBV7-2|17|few|.|TRBJ1-6
TGTGCCAGCAGCTTTGTGGGTGCGTTACAATCAAATTCACCCCTCCACTTT
CASSFVGALQSNSPLHF
>TRBV30|17|.|TRBD2|TRBJ2-3
TGTGCCTGGAGCCTAGGGCGGACTAGCGGGAGGACAGATACGCAGTATTTT
CAWSLGRTSGRTDTQYF
>TRBV7-9|17|.|.|TRBJ2-2
TGTGCCAGCAGCTTGCATACGGGACCAGCGGTAATGGGGGAGCTGTTTTTT
CASSLHTGPAVMGELFF
>TRBV7-8|13|.|TRBD1|TRBJ1-2
TGTGCCAGCAGCCCCAGGGGGCGCAAAGGCTACACCTTC
CASSPRGRKGYTF
>TRBV4-1|14|once|.|TRBJ2-3
TGCGCCAGCAGCCAAGGAGGGAGCACAGATACGCAGTATTTT
CASSQGGSTDTQYF
>TRBV5-1|17|few|.|TRBJ2-3
TGCGCCAGCAGCTTGTACGGCGTCAGGACGGTGACAGATACGCAGTATTTT
CASSLYGVRTVTDTQYF
>TRBV14|13|.|.|TRBJ2-2
TGTGCCAGCAGCTCCCACCCCGGCGGGGAGCTGTTTTTT
CASSSHPGGELFF
>TRBV10-3|16|once|TRBD2|TRBJ2-7
TGTGCCATCACCCCATTGCCTAGCGGGAGGGCCGGTGAGCAGTACTTC
CAITPLPSGRAGEQYF
>TRBV9|16|.|TRBD2|TRBJ2-3
TGTGCCAGCAGCGTGGGAAGGACTAGCGTCACAGATACGCAGTATTTT
CASSVGRTSVTDTQYF
>TRBV9|16|.|TRBD2|TRBJ2-1
TGTGCCAGCAGCGTAGTCGGCGGGAGGACCTACAATGAGCAGTTCTTC
CASSVVGGRTYNEQFF
>TRBV7-2|11|.|.|TRBJ2-7
TGTGCCAGCAGCTTAGAGGTCAGACAGTACTTC
CASSLEVRQYF
>TRBV2|14|.|TRBD1|TRBJ2-2
TGTGCCAGCAGTGAAGGAGACAGGGCGGGGGAGCTGTTTTTT
CASSEGDRAGELFF
>TRBV2|14|.|.|TRBJ2-2
TGTGCCATCCGCTTTCGGGTCGGAGGCGGGGAGCTGTTTTTT
CAIRFRVGGGELFF
>TRBV5-1|15|once|TRBD1|TRBJ2-2
TGCGCCAGCAGTTTGACAGGGGAGAGCACCGGGGAGCTGTTTTTT
CASSLTGESTGELFF
>TRBV18|15|.|.|TRBJ2-2
TGTGCCAGCTCACCACCGGCCCGGGACACCGGGGAGCTGTTTTTT
CASSPPARDTGELFF
>TRBV29-1|11|.|.|TRBJ2-7
TGCAGCGTTGTTCTTGTTCACGAGCAGTACTTC
CSVVLVHEQYF
>TRBV2|15|.|.|TRBJ1-3
TGTGCCAGCAGCGTAGGACAGAGTAGAGGAAACACCATATATTTT
CASSVGQSRGNTIYF
>TRBV7-9|16|.|.|TRBJ1-6
TGTGCCAGCAGCCCATTCCAGACAGGAGGTAATTCACCCCTCCACTTT
CASSPFQTGGNSPLHF
>TRBV10-3|13|.|.|TRBJ2-2
TGTGCCATCACCGTGGAGGGGTCCGGGGAGCTGTTTTTT
CAITVEGSGELFF
>TRBV27|13|.|.|TRBJ2-7
TGTGCCAGCAGTAAGGAGAGGCAGGGCGAGCAGTACTTC
CASSKERQGEQYF
>TRBV9|14|.|TRBD1|TRBJ2-1
TGTGCCAGCAGCGTCGGACAGGCCTCGGATGAGCAGTTCTTC
CASSVGQASDEQFF
>TRBV5-5|17|.|TRBD1|TRBJ2-7
TGTGCCAGCAGCTCCAATCGGACAGGGGCAATCGATTGCGAGCAGTACTTC
CASSSNRTGAIDCEQYF
>TRBV30|13|.|.|TRBJ1-2
TGTGCCTGGAGTGTACTCAGGAACTATGGCTACACCTTC
CAWSVLRNYGYTF
>TRBV30|13|.|.|TRBJ2-6
TGTGCCCGAACTGAGTCTGGGGCCAACGTCCTGACTTTC
CARTESGANVLTF
>TRBV5-1|13|many|.|TRBJ2-5
TGCGCCAGCAGCTTGGAAGTGCAAGAGACCCAGTACTTC
CASSLEVQETQYF
>TRBV14|13|.|.|TRBJ2-5
TGTGCCAGCAGCCTCCTTGGGAGTGAGACCCAGTACTTC
CASSLLGSETQYF
>TRBV11-2|14|.|TRBD1|TRBJ2-7
TGTGCCAGCAGACCAATACAGGGGATGGGCGAGCAGTACTTC
CASRPIQGMGEQYF
>TRBV29-1|14|.|TRBD1|TRBJ1-2
TGCAGCGTTGAAGTTGGGCCAGGGGGCGATGGCTACACCTTC
CSVEVGPGGDGYTF
>TRBV28|15|.|.|TRBJ1-1
TGTGCCAGCAGTTTAACGGCCCCAATGGACACTGAAGCTTTCTTT
CASSLTAPMDTEAFF
>TRBV30|14|.|.|TRBJ1-1
TGTGCCTGGGGGGTGGGGTTGGGCAACACTGAAGCTTTCTTT
CAWGVGLGNTEAFF
>TRBV21-1|16|few|.|TRBJ2-7
TGTGCCAGCAGCAAAGGCCCCGGGACAGGGGCCAACGAGCAGTACTTC
CASSKGPGTGANEQYF
>TRBV9|14|.|TRBD2|TRBJ2-5
TGTGCCAGCAGCGTCGGGGGGGCATCGGAGACCCAGTACTTC
CASSVGGASETQYF
>TRBV15|15|.|TRBD2|TRBJ2-3
TGTGCCACCAGCGAAAAGCGGGAGGGCACAGATACGCAGTATTTT
CATSEKREGTDTQYF
>TRBV28|15|.|TRBD1|TRBJ1-4
TGTGCCAGCAGTCACAGGGGGAGGCGTTCTGAAAAACTGTTTTTT
CASSHRGRRSEKLFF
>TRBV5-1|17|few|.|TRBJ2-7
TGCGCCAGCAGCCGTAGATCCGCCGGGACACCAATTTACGAGCAGTACTTC
CASSRRSAGTPIYEQYF